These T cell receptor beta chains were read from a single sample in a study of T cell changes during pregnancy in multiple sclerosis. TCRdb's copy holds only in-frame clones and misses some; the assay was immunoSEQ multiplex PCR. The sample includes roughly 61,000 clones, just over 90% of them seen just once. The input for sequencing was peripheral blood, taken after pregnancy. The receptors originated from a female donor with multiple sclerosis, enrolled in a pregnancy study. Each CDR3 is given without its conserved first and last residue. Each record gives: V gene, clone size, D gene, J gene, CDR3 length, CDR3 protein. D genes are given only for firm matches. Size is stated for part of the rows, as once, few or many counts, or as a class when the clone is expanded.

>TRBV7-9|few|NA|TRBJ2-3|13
ASSFRTISTDTQY
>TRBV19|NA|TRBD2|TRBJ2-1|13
ASSIPGGSYNEQF
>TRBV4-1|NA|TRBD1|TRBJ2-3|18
ASSQPTGGVELGITDTQY
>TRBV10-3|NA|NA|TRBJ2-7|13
AISEYLGPAYEQY
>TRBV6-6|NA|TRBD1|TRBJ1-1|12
ASSSSGGHTEAF
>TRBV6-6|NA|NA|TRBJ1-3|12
ASSEGHSGNTIY
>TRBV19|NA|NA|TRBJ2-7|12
ASSIEQGWYEQY
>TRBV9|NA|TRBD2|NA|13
ASSVLASGGSEQY
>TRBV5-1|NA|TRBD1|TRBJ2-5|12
ASSSTGGKETQY
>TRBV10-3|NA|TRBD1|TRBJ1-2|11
AISEPGQKGYT
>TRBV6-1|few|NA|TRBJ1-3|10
ASRTGRNTIY
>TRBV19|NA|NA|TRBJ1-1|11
ASSISGDNEAF
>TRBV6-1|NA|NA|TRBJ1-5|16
ASSERGWGGAENQPQH
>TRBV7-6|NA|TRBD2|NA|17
ASSLDAGLAGGLNYEQY
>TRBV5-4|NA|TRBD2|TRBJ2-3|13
ASSLRGRGGDTQY
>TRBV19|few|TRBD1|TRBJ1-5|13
ASKDDRAGNQPQH
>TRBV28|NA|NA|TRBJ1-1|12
ASSNRELNTEAF
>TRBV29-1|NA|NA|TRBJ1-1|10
SVMTVNTEAF
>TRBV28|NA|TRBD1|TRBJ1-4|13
ASSVAGTANEKLF
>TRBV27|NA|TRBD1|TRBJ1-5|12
ASSASGGNQPQH
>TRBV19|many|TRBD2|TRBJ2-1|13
ASSMGLADYNEQF
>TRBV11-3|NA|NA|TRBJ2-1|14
ASSLGPEELGNEQF
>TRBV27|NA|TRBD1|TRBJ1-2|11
ASSRDSNYGYT
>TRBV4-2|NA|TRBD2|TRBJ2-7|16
ASSHTSLRLAGSYEQY
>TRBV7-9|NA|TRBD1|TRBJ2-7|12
ASRPRDSHYEQY
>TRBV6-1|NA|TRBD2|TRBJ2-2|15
ASSEALLAANTGELF
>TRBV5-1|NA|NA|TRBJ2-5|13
ASSLGPTYQETQY
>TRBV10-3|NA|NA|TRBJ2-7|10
AISEQNYEQY
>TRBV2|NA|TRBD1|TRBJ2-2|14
ASSQRDSPNTGELF
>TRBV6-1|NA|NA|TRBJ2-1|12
ATGGTGLYNEQF
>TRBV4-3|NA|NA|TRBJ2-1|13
ASSSHLDSSNEQF
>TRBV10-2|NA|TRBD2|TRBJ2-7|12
ASCQTGGSYEQY
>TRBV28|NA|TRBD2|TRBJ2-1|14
ASRGGLPSSYNEQF
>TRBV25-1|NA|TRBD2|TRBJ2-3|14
ASSPRGAGASDTQY
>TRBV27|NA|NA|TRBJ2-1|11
ASSLSRRGEQF
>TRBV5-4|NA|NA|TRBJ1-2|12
ASSLGGGSSGYT
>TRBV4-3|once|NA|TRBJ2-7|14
ASSQDSLVGSYEQY
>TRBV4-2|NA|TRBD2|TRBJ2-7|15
ASSPGVASGSSYEQY